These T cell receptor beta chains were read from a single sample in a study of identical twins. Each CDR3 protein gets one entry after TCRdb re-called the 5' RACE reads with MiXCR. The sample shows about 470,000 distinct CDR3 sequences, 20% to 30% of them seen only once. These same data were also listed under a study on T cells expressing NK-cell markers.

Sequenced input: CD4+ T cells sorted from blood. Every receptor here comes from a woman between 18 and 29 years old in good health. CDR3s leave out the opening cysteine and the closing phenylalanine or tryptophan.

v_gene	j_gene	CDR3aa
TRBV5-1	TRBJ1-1	ASSFTTDTEAF
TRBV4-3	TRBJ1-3	ASSHVGQGSTIY
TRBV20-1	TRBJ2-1	SAREGGSSYNEQF
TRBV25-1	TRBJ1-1	ASSERNRNTEAF
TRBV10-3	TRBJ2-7	ATRAGGSSYEQY
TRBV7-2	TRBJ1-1	ASSFGALNTEAF
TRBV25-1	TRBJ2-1	ASSKSGRSTNEQF
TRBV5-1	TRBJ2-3	ASSLRTSGGATDTQY
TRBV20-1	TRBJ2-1	SAGGAAAYNEQF
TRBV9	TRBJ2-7	ASSVGSGRAYEQY
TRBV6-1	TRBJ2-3	ACCGVGADTQY
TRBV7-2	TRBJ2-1	ASTLGTSGRNEQF
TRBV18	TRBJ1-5	ASSGGGNNQPQH
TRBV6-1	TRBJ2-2	ASSAGGGTGELF
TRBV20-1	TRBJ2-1	SAIKDRGYEQF
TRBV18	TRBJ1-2	ASSPRQGELNYGYT
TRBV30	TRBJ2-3	ARKEGIYTDTQY
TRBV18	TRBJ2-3	ASSPPAGGLRTDTQY
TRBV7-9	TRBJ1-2	ASSSTSNYGYT
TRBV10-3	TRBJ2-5	AISEWETQY
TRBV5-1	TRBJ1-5	ASSLLPTGPQH
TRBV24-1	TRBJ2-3	ATSPRAEGGATDTQY
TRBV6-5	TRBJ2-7	ASSYTLRTSGSYEQY
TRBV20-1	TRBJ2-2	SARTHGRTGELF
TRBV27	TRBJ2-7	ASSLYGIDSPYEQY
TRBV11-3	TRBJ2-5	ASSLKRTRQY
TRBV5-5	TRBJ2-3	ASRVQGTDTQY
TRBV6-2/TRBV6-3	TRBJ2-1	ASRRLAGTYNEQF
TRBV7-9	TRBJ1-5	ASSLGSLNQPQH
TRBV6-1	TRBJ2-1	ASSGSGLGEQF
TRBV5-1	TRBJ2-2	ASSLSGTGTGELF
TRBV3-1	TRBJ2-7	ASSQGTHRSTEQY
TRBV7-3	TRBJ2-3	ASSLDDQRVDTQY
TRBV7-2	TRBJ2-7	ASSLLGLNSYEQY
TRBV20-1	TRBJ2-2	SAGRGTGELF
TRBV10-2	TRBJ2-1	ASTSGRENNEQF
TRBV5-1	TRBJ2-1	ASSFGAINEQF
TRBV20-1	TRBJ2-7	SAIGLADSYEQY
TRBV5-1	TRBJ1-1	ASRQGKNTEAF
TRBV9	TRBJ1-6	ASSVESNSPLH
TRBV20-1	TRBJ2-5	SANYYQETQY
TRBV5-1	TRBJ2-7	ASSLVAGDSYEQY
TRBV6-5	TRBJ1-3	ASSYGTTGNTIY
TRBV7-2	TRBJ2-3	ASSLASDSTQY
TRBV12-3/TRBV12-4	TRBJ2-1	ASSPGARGGNEQF
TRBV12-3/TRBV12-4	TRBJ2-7	ASSFGRTSGSFNEQY
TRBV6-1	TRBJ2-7	ASSPGVPSYEQY
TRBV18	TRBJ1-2	ASSPRPLEGYT
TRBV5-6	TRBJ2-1	ASSIDRSHEQF
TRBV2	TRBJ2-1	ASKRTSVDNEQF
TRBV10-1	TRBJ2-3	ASSGSDTQY
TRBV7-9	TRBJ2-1	ASSSRRASGTHEQF